This T cell receptor (beta chain) came from a study of human T cells and chemical hapten exposure. Study context: Sensitization was performed using 2% DPC on a roughly 2 cm by roughly 2 cm upper inner arm skin site. Recorded diagnoses among the mostly female patients were alopecia areata, totalis or universalis.

Time point denoted: patch test 1, 2 weeks after DPC sensitization. The sample's treatment: therapeutic diphenylcyclopropenone sensitization with weekly scalp DPC. TCRdb analysed the RACE reads with MiXCR anew, one entry per CDR3 protein. The sample lists roughly 180,000 distinct CDR3 sequences; approximately 20% were seen once. This clonotype was observed a few times. CDR1 is SGHRS, CDR2 YFSETQ, per germline. The ends were cut back, 0 bases at V and 0 bases at J, with 18 bases in the middle. The CDR3 consists of 18 residues. This sequence joins TRBV5-1 and TRBJ1-1; tentative D call: TRBD1 (5 bases). The receptor comes from a woman aged 45-65 years with alopecia areata. Some clones in this sample may be carry-over from other donors' samples. Sequences were derived from whole blood, sampled in connection with sensitization to the hapten diphenylcyclopropenone (DPC). The CDR3 region is CASSLVASGGDLNTEAFF. CDR3 sequence (DNA): TGCGCCAGCAGCTTGGTAGCCAGCGGAGGGGATTTGAACACTGAAGCTTTCTTT.